This T cell receptor beta chain was profiled in a study of glioma-infiltrating T cells. The V end lost 1 base, the J end lost 2 bases, and 4 bases lay between the germline ends. CDR3 size: 13 residues. Germline V lookup: CDR1 SGHTA, CDR2 FQGTGA. TCR alpha and beta CDR3 regions were amplified from RNA using iRepertoire nested multiplex PCR. TCRdb ran MiXCR on the multiplex PCR reads and lists one entry per CDR3 protein. The data contain about 210,000 distinct CDR3 sequences, more than 25% of them singletons. Study results and caveats: Very few CDR3 sequences were shared between tissue and blood.

This clonotype was picked up many times. As yet, its antigen is unknown. The receptor comes from a human donor with low-grade glioma or glioblastoma, undergoing nonglioma brain surgery, or in good health (not recorded which). Sequenced: glioma tissue, nonneoplastic brain tissue, or PBMCs (not recorded which). The rearrangement joins TRBV7-3 to TRBJ2-3, with D unresolved. For the CDR3, the DNA is TGTGCCAGCAGCTTAAGCCTCACAGATACGCAGTATTTT. The encoded protein is CASSLSLTDTQYF.